Listed here is a single T cell receptor beta chain. No antigen is known for it. This record belongs to a study of cytomegalovirus exposure and HLA in healthy donors. Study-level points and caveats: Several of the most significant clusters appeared, in a later analysis, to be linked to common viral pathogens. Across all donors, roughly uniform sequencing depth was an assumption of the presence/absence analyses. Researchers left out some V segments, among them TRBV6-2 and TRBV6-3, as indistinguishable. In a later analysis, compared with equally common non-associated chains, HLA-associated beta chains were more expanded.

PCR was performed using 60 Vbeta and 13 Jbeta primers. Measured with immunoSEQ multiplex PCR; TCRdb has only the in-frame clones, and not every one. The sample has approximately 110,000 clones, roughly 85% seen once. CDR1 SGDLS and CDR2 YYNGEE come from the germline V gene. The CDR3 length is 19 residues. Germline trimming cut 4 bases from V and 0 bases from J; bases unmatched to any gene: 13. This TCR derives from a middle-aged woman in good health and CMV-seronegative. Sequences were obtained from PBMCs. This sequence joins TRBV9 and TRBJ2-2, with 9 bases matching TRBD2. CDR3 protein: CASSPAPGGGAPNTGELFF. In nucleotides, the CDR3 is TGTGCCAGCAGCCCCGCTCCTGGCGGGGGGGCCCCGAACACCGGGGAGCTGTTTTTT.